These 26 T cell receptor beta chains were all obtained from the same sample, sequenced in a study of radiation and T cells in renal cell carcinoma. Clones were sequenced by immunoSEQ multiplex PCR, and TCRdb holds only the in-frame ones, with some missing. This sample has approximately 9,400 clones, with roughly 60% found just once. Treatment given: treatment-naive control, cytoreductive nephrectomy. The starting material was tumor tissue, obtained from a patient whose treatment was nephrectomy without radiotherapy. The receptors shown here come from a man aged 40-55 years with renal cell carcinoma.

The V call is TRBV7-2, the J call TRBJ2-7; D gene uncertain. With 2 bases removed from V and 6 bases from J, the gap between germline ends came to 20 bases. Per germline, CDR1 SGHTA and CDR2 FQGNSA. The CDR3 loop spans 16 amino acids. The CDR3 here is CASSLYSPRRPGEQYV. CDR3 bases: TGTGCCAGCAGCTTATATTCTCCCCGTCGGCCGGGCGAGCAGTACGTC.

The chain joins TRBV2 to TRBJ2-3; D perhaps matches TRBD1 (5 bases). Per germline, CDR1 SNHLY and CDR2 FYNNEI. The CDR3 is made up of 13 amino acids. Trimming shortened V by 8 bases and J by 2 bases, and 11 bases separated the two germline ends. CDR3 sequence: CASDTGFTDTQYF. DNA for the CDR3: TGTGCCAGCGATACAGGATTCACAGATACGCAGTATTTT.

The J gene is TRBJ2-3, the V gene TRBV11-3; no clear D. V was clipped by 2 bases and J by 4 bases, with 7 bases between them. This CDR3 spans 13 amino acids. CDR1 and CDR2 (germline): SGHNT, YENEEA. The CDR3 reads CASSLTRADTQYF. The CDR3 DNA follows: TGTGCCAGCAGCTTAACCCGGGCAGATACGCAGTATTTT.

CDR3 bases: TGTGCCACCCCATCGAGCTCTGGAAACACCATATATTTT. This translates into CATPSSSGNTIYF. The chain links TRBV28 to TRBJ1-3; no reliable D call. The germline gives CDR1 MDHEN, CDR2 SYDVKM. Trimming removed 10 bases at V and 0 bases at J, with 10 bases between. The CDR3 is made up of 13 amino acids.

The rearrangement joins TRBV7-9 to TRBJ1-4; D is possibly TRBD1 (5 bases). CDR1 is SEHNR, CDR2 FQNEAQ, per germline (reference sequence). This CDR3 region has 13 residues. V lost 6 bases and J 3 bases, leaving 8 bases between the germline ends. CDR3 bases: TGTGCCAGCAGGAGGGGAGCTAATGAAAAACTGTTTTTT. It specifies CASRRGANEKLFF.

This rearrangement joins TRBV30 to TRBJ2-1; 9 bases are a match to TRBD2. The CDR3 extends over 15 amino acids. After removal of 2 bases from V and 12 bases from J, the junction contained 14 bases not matched to a gene. Germline values: CDR1 GTSNPN, CDR2 SVGIG (reference sequence). The DNA for the CDR3 is TGTGCCTGGAGTTACAAGGCGGGAGGGCCGCGGGGGCAGTTCTTC. Translating it yields CAWSYKAGGPRGQFF.

By proportion, this clone is medium-sized. The chain employs TRBV7-2 and TRBJ2-7; D is possibly TRBD2 (5 bases). V gave up 5 bases and J gave up 1 base, with 12 bases separating them. This CDR3 comprises 14 residues. Germline assignment: CDR1 SGHTA and CDR2 FQGNSA. The CDR3 DNA reads TGTGCCAGCAGCCCCACTCGGGGTTCCTACGAGCAGTACGTC. Encoded protein: CASSPTRGSYEQYV.

This chain uses TRBV29-1 with TRBJ2-1; unclear D gene. V shed 4 bases and J shed 0 bases, with 10 bases lying between them. This CDR3 region has 14 residues. From germline, CDR1 is SQVTM and CDR2 ANQGSEA. CDR3 residues: CSVGGQVSYNEQFF. CDR3 DNA: TGCAGCGTTGGTGGGCAGGTCTCCTACAATGAGCAGTTCTTC.

This clone appeared a few times. This chain uses TRBV4-3 with TRBJ1-1; no firm D call. The V end lost 0 bases, the J end lost 5 bases, and 16 bases lay between the germline ends. The CDR3 length is 16 residues. Germline assignment: CDR1 LGHNA and CDR2 YSLEER. The CDR3 here is CASSQDGLMVRTEAFF. Written as DNA, the CDR3 is TGCGCCAGCAGCCAAGATGGACTAATGGTTCGGACTGAAGCTTTCTTT.

As for this clone: The junction departs from the called germline gene at one end, perhaps through a read error. The chain carries TRBV6-1 and TRBJ2-2; TRBD2 agrees at 7 bases. Germline CDR1 is MNHNS and CDR2 is SASEGT. CDR3 size: 14 residues. CDR3 sequence reads: CASREVMNTEELFF. In DNA, the CDR3 is TGTGCCAGCCGGGAGGTGATGAACACCGAGGAGCTGTTTTTT.

The chain combines TRBV30 with TRBJ1-2, with a tentative D call TRBD1 (6 bases). The CDR3 is made up of 13 amino acids. CDR1 GTSNPN and CDR2 SVGIG come from the germline V gene (reference sequence). V shed 1 base and J shed 2 bases, with 8 bases lying between them. This CDR3 is CAWSDRVNYGYTF. The CDR3 coding sequence is TGTGCCTGGAGTGACAGGGTGAACTATGGCTACACCTTC.

The chain combines TRBV2 with TRBJ1-1; TRBD1 is a possible D gene (6 bases). This CDR3 region has 16 residues. From germline, CDR1 is SNHLY and CDR2 FYNNEI. The V gene lost 5 bases and the J gene lost 5 bases, with 21 bases spanning the gap. The CDR3 bases are TGTGCCAGCAGTCCCGGGACAATAGGAGGAAGAACTGAAGCTTTCTTT. Its protein is CASSPGTIGGRTEAFF.

The chain has TRBV11-2 and TRBJ2-5; D not resolved. Near its end, the DNA agrees better with TRBJ2-7, so the J call may be wrong. Germline values: CDR1 SGHAT, CDR2 FQNNGV. The CDR3 consists of 12 residues. The CDR3 protein is CASSVQTYEQYF. Here the CDR3 DNA reads TGTGCCAGCAGCGTACAAACCTACGAGCAGTACTTC.

In its sample, this clone was seen a few times. The DNA for the CDR3 is TGTGCCAGCGGTAAGGGGGAGGACGTTTCCTACGAGCAGTACGTC. Protein sequence: CASGKGEDVSYEQYV. This chain connects TRBV6-5 to TRBJ2-7; D could derive from TRBD1 or TRBD2 (6 bases each). The CDR3 loop spans 15 amino acids. Trimming cost V 8 bases and J 1 base, with 18 bases left between them. The germline V gene has CDR1 MNHEY and CDR2 SVGAGI.

This clone was counted once. The chain recombines TRBV7-9 with TRBJ2-2; D is ambiguous. Trimming removed 4 bases from V and 10 bases from J, with 4 bases in between. Germline values: CDR1 SEHNR, CDR2 FQNEAQ (reference sequence). This CDR3 has 10 residues. The CDR3: CASSSEELFF. For the CDR3, the DNA is TGTGCCAGCAGCTCCGAGGAGCTGTTTTTT.

V and J are TRBV7-2 and TRBJ2-3, with D unclear. CDR3 length equals 14 residues. The germline V gene has CDR1 SGHTA and CDR2 FQGNSA. Trimming took off 2 bases at V and 0 bases at J, with 6 bases between the two ends. CDR3 coding DNA: TGTGCCAGCAGCTTACGCCACAGCACAGATACGCAGTATTTT. It codes for CASSLRHSTDTQYF.

The CDR3 spells CASSLVVGGTYEQYF. DNA for the CDR3: TGTGCCAGCAGCTTGGTTGTCGGGGGAACCTACGAGCAGTACTTC. This chain joins TRBV5-4 and TRBJ2-7; D is perhaps TRBD2 (6 bases). Trimming removed 0 bases from V and 2 bases from J, with 12 bases in between. The CDR3 has 15 amino acids. The germline gives CDR1 SGHNT, CDR2 YYREEE (reference sequence).

This clone was counted only a few times. The rearrangement uses TRBV5-1 and TRBJ1-1; 7 positions agree with TRBD1. This CDR3 has 15 amino acids. CDR1 and CDR2 from the germline V gene are SGHRS and YFSETQ. With V trimmed by 0 bases and J by 3 bases, 5 bases remained unmatched. CDR3 amino acids: CASSLGGQGDTEAFF. CDR3 coding DNA: TGCGCCAGCAGCTTGGGTGGTCAGGGGGACACTGAAGCTTTCTTT.

The V call is TRBV5-1, the J call TRBJ2-7; a possible D gene is TRBD1 (6 bases). Trimming pared 2 bases from V and 4 bases from J, leaving 10 bases between. Germline V gives CDR1 SGHRS, CDR2 YFSETQ. This CDR3 is 13 amino acids long. The CDR3, as DNA: TGCGCCAGCAGCTTTACGGACAGTTACGAGCAGTACTTC. Protein: CASSFTDSYEQYF.

This chain connects TRBV12-5 to TRBJ1-2, with TRBD1 identical over 9 bases. V lost 10 bases and J lost 8; bases outside the gene matches: 17. The CDR3 consists of 15 residues. Germline assignment: CDR1 LGHNT and CDR2 FRNRAP. CDR3 sequence (DNA): TGTGCTACCCTAAGGGGGACAGGGAAAAGCGGCGGCTACACCTTC. Amino acids: CATLRGTGKSGGYTF.

The V and J genes are TRBV5-4 and TRBJ2-3; perhaps D is TRBD1 or TRBD2 (6 bases each). Trimming removed 0 bases at V and 2 bases at J, with 13 bases between. The CDR3 extends over 16 amino acids. Germline lookup yields CDR1 SGHNT and CDR2 YYREEE (reference sequence). This CDR3 is CASSLGGQRVTDTQYF. DNA for the CDR3: TGTGCCAGCAGCTTGGGAGGACAGCGGGTCACAGATACGCAGTATTTT. Complete variable domain (other parts from reference TRBV5-4 and TRBJ2-3): ETGVTQSPTHLIKTRGQQVTLRCSSQSGHNTVSWYQQALGQGPQFIFQYYREEENGRGNFPPRFSGLQFPNYSSELNVNALELDDSALYLCASSLGGQRVTDTQYFGPGTRLTVL.

The chain is built from TRBV13 and TRBJ2-1; 7 bases align to TRBD2. The CDR3 totals 15 residues. V lost 2 bases, J lost 4 bases, and 5 bases stayed unmatched. Germline loops: CDR1 PRHDT, CDR2 FYEKMQ (reference sequence). The CDR3 DNA reads TGTGCCAGCAGCTTAAGGGAAGCGGGGTACAATGAGCAGTTCTTC. This sequence encodes CASSLREAGYNEQFF. The entire variable domain, with the rest obtained from reference TRBV13 and TRBJ2-1, is as follows: AAGVIQSPRHLIKEKRETATLKCYPIPRHDTVYWYQQGPGQDPQFLISFYEKMQSDKGSIPDRFSAQQFSDYHSELNMSSLELGDSALYFCASSLREAGYNEQFFGPGTRLTVL.

The V call is TRBV30, the J call TRBJ1-2, with 8 nucleotides matching TRBD1. CDR1 is GTSNPN, CDR2 SVGIG, per germline (reference sequence). This CDR3 comprises 11 residues. V gave up 5 bases and J gave up 7 bases; unmatched junction bases: 3. Written as DNA, the CDR3 is TGTGCCTGGGGACAGGGAGCTGGCTACACCTTC. Protein sequence: CAWGQGAGYTF.

The rearrangement joins TRBV27 to TRBJ2-7; TRBD1 agrees at 8 bases. Germline trimming cut 6 bases from V and 5 bases from J; bases unmatched to any gene: 15. Germline CDR1 reads MNHEY; CDR2 reads SMNVEV (reference sequence). The CDR3 has 16 amino acids. The chain's CDR3 is CASSPRFTGGVDEQYF. CDR3 bases: TGTGCCAGCAGCCCACGCTTCACAGGGGGAGTCGACGAGCAGTACTTC.

This sequence joins TRBV9 and TRBJ2-5; TRBD1 aligns across 10 bases. Germline assignment: CDR1 SGDLS and CDR2 YYNGEE. The CDR3 consists of 15 residues. J lost 5 bases, V lost 4 bases, and 8 bases had no gene match. This CDR3 is CASSLWTGGSETQYF. The CDR3 DNA reads TGTGCCAGCAGCCTCTGGACAGGGGGTTCGGAGACCCAGTACTTC.

The chain recombines TRBV18 with TRBJ2-5, with 8 bases identical to TRBD2. V gave up 6 bases and J gave up 0 bases; unmatched junction bases: 12. In germline, CDR1 is KGHSH, CDR2 LQKENI. This CDR3 comprises 17 residues. In DNA form, the CDR3 reads TGTGCCAGCTCGTCTCCGGGACTAGAGGCGGACCAAGAGACCCAGTACTTC. This sequence encodes CASSSPGLEADQETQYF.